This note documents a single T cell receptor beta chain sequence. Its antigen remains unidentified. Unmatched junction bases numbered 14, after V lost 5 bases and J lost 0 bases. The CDR3 contains 17 residues. Germline lookup yields CDR1 SGHRS and CDR2 YFSETQ. This record belongs to a study of shared clonotypes between healthy human individuals. Study-level points and caveats: Larger estimated richness was generally recorded for naive subsets relative to memory subsets. Rarefaction showed sorted-subset sequencing was incomplete despite large depth.

Clones were sequenced by immunoSEQ multiplex PCR, and TCRdb holds only the in-frame ones, with some missing. This sample yields 2 million to 2.5 million clones, of which 93% are seen a single time; under 0.45% belongs to the top ten. Sequencing was done on a sample of naive CD4+ T cells from PBMCs. Indicated subset: CD45RA+ positively selected. The clonotype was recovered from a man aged 18 to 29 in good health. Some clones in this sample may be carry-over from other donors' samples. The rearrangement joins TRBV5-1 to TRBJ2-7, with TRBD2 matching over 7 bases. The CDR3: CASRVGYLAVSSYEQYF. Written as DNA, the CDR3 is TGCGCCAGCAGAGTTGGATACCTAGCGGTGAGCTCCTACGAGCAGTACTTC.